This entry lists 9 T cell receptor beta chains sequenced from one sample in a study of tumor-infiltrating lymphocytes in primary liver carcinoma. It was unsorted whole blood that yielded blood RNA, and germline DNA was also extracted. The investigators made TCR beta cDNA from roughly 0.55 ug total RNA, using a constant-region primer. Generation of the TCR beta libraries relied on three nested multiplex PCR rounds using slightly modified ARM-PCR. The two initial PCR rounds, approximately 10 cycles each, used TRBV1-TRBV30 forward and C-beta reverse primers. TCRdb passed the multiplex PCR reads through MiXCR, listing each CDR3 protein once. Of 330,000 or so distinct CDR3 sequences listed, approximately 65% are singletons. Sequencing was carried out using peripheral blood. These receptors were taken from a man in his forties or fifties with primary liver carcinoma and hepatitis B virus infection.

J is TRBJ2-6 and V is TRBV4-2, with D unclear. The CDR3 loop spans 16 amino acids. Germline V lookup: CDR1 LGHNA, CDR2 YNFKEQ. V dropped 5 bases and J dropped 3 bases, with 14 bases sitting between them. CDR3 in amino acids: CASSSVQIFGANVLTF. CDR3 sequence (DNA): TGTGCCAGCAGCTCGGTACAAATCTTTGGGGCCAACGTCCTGACTTTC.

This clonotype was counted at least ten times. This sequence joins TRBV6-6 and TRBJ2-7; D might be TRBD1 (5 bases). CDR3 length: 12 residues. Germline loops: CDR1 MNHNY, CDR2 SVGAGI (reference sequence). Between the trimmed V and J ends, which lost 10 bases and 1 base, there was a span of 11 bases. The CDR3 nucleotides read TGTGCCACAAGGGGTACTTCCTACGAGCAGTACTTC. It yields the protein CATRGTSYEQYF.

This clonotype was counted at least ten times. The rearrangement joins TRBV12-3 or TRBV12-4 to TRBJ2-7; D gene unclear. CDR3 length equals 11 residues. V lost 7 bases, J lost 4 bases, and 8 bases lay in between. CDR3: CASTKGYEQYF. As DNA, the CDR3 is TGTGCCAGCACCAAAGGTTACGAGCAGTACTTC.

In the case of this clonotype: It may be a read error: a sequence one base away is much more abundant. The CDR3 DNA sequence: TGCACCAGCAGCCGCGGACAAGGGGGACTCTCGGCCCTCCACTTT. Translating gives CTSSRGQGGLSALHF. This chain links TRBV4-1 with TRBJ1-6; D may be TRBD1 (6 bases). Germline V lookup: CDR1 MGHRA, CDR2 YSYEKL. This CDR3 has 15 amino acids.

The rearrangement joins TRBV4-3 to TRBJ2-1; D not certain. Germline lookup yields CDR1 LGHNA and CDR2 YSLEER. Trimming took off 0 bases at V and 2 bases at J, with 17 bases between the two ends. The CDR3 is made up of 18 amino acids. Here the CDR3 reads CASSQDGPPMVPYNEQFF. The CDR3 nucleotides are TGCGCCAGCAGCCAAGATGGACCCCCCATGGTCCCCTACAATGAGCAGTTCTTC.

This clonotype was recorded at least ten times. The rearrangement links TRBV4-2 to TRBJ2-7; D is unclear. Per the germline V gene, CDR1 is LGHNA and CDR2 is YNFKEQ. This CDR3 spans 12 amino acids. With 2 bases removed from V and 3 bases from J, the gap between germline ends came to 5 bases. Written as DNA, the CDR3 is TGTGCCAGCAGCCAAAATAGCTACGAGCAGTACTTC. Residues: CASSQNSYEQYF.

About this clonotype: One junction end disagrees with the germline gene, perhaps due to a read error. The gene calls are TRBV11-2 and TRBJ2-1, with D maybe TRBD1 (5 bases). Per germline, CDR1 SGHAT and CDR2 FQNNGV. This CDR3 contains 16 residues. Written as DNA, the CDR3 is TGTACCAGCAACCTGGGGCCGGGTAGCTCCTATAATGAACAGTTCTTC. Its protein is CTSNLGPGSSYNEQFF.

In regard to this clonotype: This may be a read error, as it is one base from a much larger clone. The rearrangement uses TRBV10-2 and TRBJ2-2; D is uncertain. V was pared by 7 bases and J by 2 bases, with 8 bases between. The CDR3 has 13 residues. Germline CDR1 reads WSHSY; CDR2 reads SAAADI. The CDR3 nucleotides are TGCGCCAGCACCTCAAGTAACACCGGGGAGCTGTTTTTT. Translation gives CASTSSNTGELFF.

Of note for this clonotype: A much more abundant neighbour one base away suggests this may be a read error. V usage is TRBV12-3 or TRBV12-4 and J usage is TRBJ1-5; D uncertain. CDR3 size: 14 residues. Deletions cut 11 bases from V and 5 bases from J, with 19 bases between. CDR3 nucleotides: TGTGCCTGCCGGAGAGAGGTTGGGGATCAGCCCCAGCATTTT. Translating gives CACRREVGDQPQHF.